The 20 T cell receptor beta chains in this list originate from one sample, sequenced in a study of shared clonotypes between healthy human individuals. Data came from immunoSEQ multiplex PCR; TCRdb stores just in-frame clones and leaves some out. The profile shows approximately 1.4 million clones, 95% to 99% of them singletons. The specimen was naive CD4+ T cells sorted from blood. The subset is: CD45RA+ positively selected. The receptors were gathered from a man between 25 and 39 years old in good health.

The chain recombines TRBV15 with TRBJ2-3, with 7 nucleotides matching TRBD2. CDR3 length equals 16 residues. Germline CDR1 and CDR2: LNHNV and YYDKDF (reference sequence). V dropped 1 base and J dropped 2; count of bases not matched to a gene: 6. The CDR3 nucleotides are TGTGCCACCAGCAGAGTTCAAGCGGGAAACACAGATACGCAGTATTTT. This sequence encodes CATSRVQAGNTDTQYF.

V and J are TRBV19 and TRBJ1-5; D is ambiguous. Trimming took off 7 bases at V and 0 bases at J, with 7 bases between the two ends. This CDR3 spans 13 amino acids. Per germline, CDR1 LNHDA and CDR2 SQIVND (reference sequence). The CDR3 loop is CASNRNSNQPQHF. CDR3 bases: TGTGCCAGTAATCGGAATAGCAATCAGCCCCAGCATTTT.

This sequence joins TRBV30 and TRBJ2-7; D is ambiguous. The CDR3 covers 14 residues. V shed 6 bases and J shed 3 bases, with 18 bases lying between them. Per germline, CDR1 GTSNPN and CDR2 SVGIG (reference sequence). CDR3 nucleotide sequence: TGTGCCTGCGCAAAGGACGGCAGTAACTACGAGCAGTACTTC. It translates to CACAKDGSNYEQYF.

This chain links TRBV15 with TRBJ2-7; possibly TRBD1 for D (5 bases). The CDR3 length is 16 residues. Germline assignment: CDR1 LNHNV and CDR2 YYDKDF (reference sequence). Trimming removed 3 bases at V and 2 bases at J, with 17 bases between. In nucleotides, the CDR3 is TGTGCCACCAGCAGGGTTTCAGGGTTTCCACCCTACGAGCAGTACTTC. Residues: CATSRVSGFPPYEQYF.

The V gene is TRBV25-1, the J gene TRBJ1-2; D remains unclear. V was clipped by 8 bases and J by 4 bases, with 17 bases between them. This CDR3 is built from 14 residues. Germline CDR1 and CDR2: MGHDK and SYGVNS. The CDR3 region is CASAPRGPSYGYTF. CDR3 bases: TGTGCCAGCGCCCCCCGAGGTCCAAGCTATGGCTACACCTTC.

The chain uses TRBV27 and TRBJ1-5, with D perhaps matching TRBD1 (5 bases). There are 16 residues in the CDR3. The V end was cut by 6 bases, the J end by 6 bases, with 21 bases between. The germline V gene encodes CDR1 MNHEY and CDR2 SMNVEV (reference sequence). The CDR3 bases are TGTGCCAGCAGCCCCCAGTGGGGGAGGGTAAGTCAGCCCCAGCATTTT. This gives the protein CASSPQWGRVSQPQHF.

The chain couples TRBV7-9 to TRBJ1-1; weak D call: TRBD1 (6 bases). This CDR3 spans 14 amino acids. Trimming left V 5 bases short and J 0 bases short, with 10 bases between. CDR1 and CDR2 from the germline V gene are SEHNR and FQNEAQ (reference sequence). The CDR3 coding sequence is TGTGCCAGCAGCGTAGGACAGTTGAACACTGAAGCTTTCTTT. It is translated as CASSVGQLNTEAFF.

The chain carries TRBV7-2 and TRBJ2-7, with unresolved D. The CDR3 contains 12 residues. Trimming took off 2 bases at V and 4 bases at J, with 6 bases between the two ends. Germline V CDR1 and CDR2: SGHTA, FQGNSA. CDR3 sequence: CASSLQQYEQYF. CDR3 nucleotide sequence: TGTGCCAGCAGCTTACAACAGTACGAGCAGTACTTC.

The gene calls are TRBV7-9 and TRBJ2-7; no clear D gene. Germline V lookup: CDR1 SEHNR, CDR2 FQNEAQ (reference sequence). There are 13 residues in the CDR3. V was cut by 2 bases and J by 0 bases, with 5 bases left in between. The CDR3 region has the DNA TGTGCCAGCAGCTTAAAGAGCTCCTACGAGCAGTACTTC. It codes for CASSLKSSYEQYF.

The rearrangement uses TRBV18 and TRBJ2-7; no clear D gene. V lost 4 bases, J lost 5 bases, and 18 bases lay in between. In germline, CDR1 is KGHSH, CDR2 LQKENI. This CDR3 has 15 amino acids. The CDR3 DNA sequence: TGTGCCAGCTCACATCTTAGGGATTTGGTTGACGAGCAGTACTTC. Protein sequence: CASSHLRDLVDEQYF.

The gene calls are TRBV2 and TRBJ1-5; no clear D gene. V gave up 9 bases and J gave up 2 bases, with 11 bases separating them. Germline V gene sequence: CDR1 SNHLY, CDR2 FYNNEI. The CDR3 runs to 13 residues. This chain's CDR3 is CASQTRGNQPQHF. Here the CDR3 DNA reads TGTGCCAGTCAGACGCGAGGCAATCAGCCCCAGCATTTT.

The rearrangement joins TRBV29-1 to TRBJ2-5; D ambiguous. This CDR3 comprises 11 residues. Germline CDR1 is SQVTM and CDR2 is ANQGSEA. The V end lost 7 bases, the J end lost 3 bases, and 9 bases lay between the germline ends. The CDR3 is CSAEEKETQYF. CDR3 coding DNA: TGCAGCGCAGAAGAGAAAGAGACCCAGTACTTC. The complete variable domain, with remaining parts taken from reference TRBV29-1 and TRBJ2-5, reads SAVISQKPSRDICQRGTSLTIQCQVDSQVTMMFWYRQQPGQSLTLIATANQGSEATYESGFVIDKFPISRPNLTFSTLTVSNMSPEDSSIYLCSAEEKETQYFGPGTRLLVL.

The chain joins TRBV28 to TRBJ2-7; perhaps TRBD1 as D (5 bases). V was shortened by 5 bases and J by 7 bases, with 21 bases between the two germline ends. The CDR3 has 15 residues. Germline CDR1 MDHEN, CDR2 SYDVKM. As DNA, the CDR3 is TGTGCCAGCAGTCCTCAGGGAACCCGGGCTAGGGAGCAGTACTTC. The encoded protein is CASSPQGTRAREQYF.

This chain joins TRBV2 and TRBJ2-1, with D perhaps TRBD2 (5 bases). V gave up 5 bases and J gave up 0 bases, with 8 bases separating them. The CDR3 has 14 amino acids. Looked up from germline, CDR1 is SNHLY and CDR2 is FYNNEI. The CDR3 reads CASSSRASYNEQFF. In nucleotides, the CDR3 is TGTGCCAGCAGTTCGAGGGCCTCCTACAATGAGCAGTTCTTC.

This sequence joins TRBV10-3 and TRBJ2-4; TRBD1 might be the D (5 bases). Germline V gene sequence: CDR1 ENHRY, CDR2 SYGVKD. Trimming shortened V by 0 bases and J by 0 bases, and 12 bases separated the two germline ends. CDR3 length: 17 residues. Here the CDR3 reads CAISESQGGVAKNIQYF. The CDR3 DNA reads TGTGCCATCAGTGAGTCGCAGGGTGGGGTAGCCAAAAACATTCAGTACTTC.

The chain carries TRBV12-5 and TRBJ2-2; TRBD2 agrees at 7 bases. Trimming removed 1 base from V and 5 bases from J; junction bases left unmatched: 7. Germline V gene lookup returns CDR1 LGHNT and CDR2 FRNRAP. The length of the CDR3 is 16 residues. The CDR3 protein is CASGLANAGVTGELFF. The CDR3 DNA sequence: TGTGCTAGTGGTTTGGCAAATGCGGGGGTAACCGGGGAGCTGTTTTTT. The full variable domain, its missing parts supplied by reference TRBV12-5 and TRBJ2-2, is DARVTQTPRHKVTEMGQEVTMRCQPILGHNTVFWYRQTMMQGLELLAYFRNRAPLDDSGMPKDRFSAEMPDATLATLKIQPSEPRDSAVYFCASGLANAGVTGELFFGEGSRLTVL.

The rearrangement links TRBV4-3 to TRBJ2-4, with 7 bases fitting TRBD1. The CDR3 has 17 residues. Germline CDR1 is LGHNA and CDR2 is YSLEER. With V trimmed by 0 bases and J by 4 bases, 9 bases remained unmatched. For the CDR3, the DNA is TGCGCCAGCAGCCAAGATCCTAGGACAGGACTGAAAAACATTCAGTACTTC. It encodes CASSQDPRTGLKNIQYF.

V is TRBV5-1 and J is TRBJ2-5; perhaps TRBD1 as D (6 bases). From germline, CDR1 is SGHRS and CDR2 YFSETQ. CDR3 length: 15 residues. V gave up 0 bases and J gave up 5 bases, with 14 bases separating them. CDR3: CASSLGDTLQETQYF. CDR3 nucleotides: TGCGCCAGCAGCTTGGGGGACACCCTTCAGGAGACCCAGTACTTC. Looking up the rest from reference TRBV5-1 and TRBJ2-5 gives the full variable domain: KAGVTQTPRYLIKTRGQQVTLSCSPISGHRSVSWYQQTPGQGLQFLFEYFSETQRNKGNFPGRFSGRQFSNSRSEMNVSTLELGDSALYLCASSLGDTLQETQYFGPGTRLLVL.

The chain employs TRBV5-4 and TRBJ1-2, with 8 bases lining up with TRBD1. Germline loops: CDR1 SGHNT, CDR2 YYREEE (reference sequence). The CDR3 is 13 residues long. V dropped 0 bases and J dropped 10; count of bases not matched to a gene: 5. CDR3 DNA sequence: TGTGCCAGCAGCTTGGGGTCAGGGGGCGACTACACCTTC. This encodes CASSLGSGGDYTF. Filled out from reference TRBV5-4 and TRBJ1-2, the complete variable domain reads ETGVTQSPTHLIKTRGQQVTLRCSSQSGHNTVSWYQQALGQGPQFIFQYYREEENGRGNFPPRFSGLQFPNYSSELNVNALELDDSALYLCASSLGSGGDYTFGSGTRLTVV.

V and J are TRBV29-1 and TRBJ2-3, with D maybe TRBD2 (6 bases). Germline CDR1 SQVTM, CDR2 ANQGSEA. CDR3 size: 13 residues. The V gene lost 5 bases and the J gene lost 5 bases, with 14 bases spanning the gap. CDR3: CSVWGVGLDTQYF. For the CDR3, the DNA is TGCAGCGTTTGGGGGGTTGGTTTAGATACGCAGTATTTT.